The T cell receptor (beta chain) described here comes from a study of blood T cell repertoires in COVID-19. Study information: Nucleic acid was either cDNA or gDNA, and it came from T cells, B-cell-depleted T cells, or PBMCs.

Method: immunoSEQ multiplex PCR; TCRdb's copy keeps in-frame clones and lacks some. The sample lists some 93,000 clones, around 86% seen once, with under 13% in the top ten. Sequencing used peripheral blood. The sequence derives from a man aged 50 to 60 with acute or convalescent COVID-19.

Here the CDR3 reads CASSLRQGNSPLHF. The CDR3 DNA reads as TGTGCCAGCAGCTTAAGGCAGGGGAATTCACCCCTCCACTTT. The chain recombines TRBV7-8 with TRBJ1-6, with D possibly being TRBD1 (6 bases). The ends were cut back, 2 bases at V and 7 bases at J, with 9 bases in the middle. Germline V gene lookup returns CDR1 SGHVS and CDR2 FQNEAQ. The CDR3 consists of 14 residues.